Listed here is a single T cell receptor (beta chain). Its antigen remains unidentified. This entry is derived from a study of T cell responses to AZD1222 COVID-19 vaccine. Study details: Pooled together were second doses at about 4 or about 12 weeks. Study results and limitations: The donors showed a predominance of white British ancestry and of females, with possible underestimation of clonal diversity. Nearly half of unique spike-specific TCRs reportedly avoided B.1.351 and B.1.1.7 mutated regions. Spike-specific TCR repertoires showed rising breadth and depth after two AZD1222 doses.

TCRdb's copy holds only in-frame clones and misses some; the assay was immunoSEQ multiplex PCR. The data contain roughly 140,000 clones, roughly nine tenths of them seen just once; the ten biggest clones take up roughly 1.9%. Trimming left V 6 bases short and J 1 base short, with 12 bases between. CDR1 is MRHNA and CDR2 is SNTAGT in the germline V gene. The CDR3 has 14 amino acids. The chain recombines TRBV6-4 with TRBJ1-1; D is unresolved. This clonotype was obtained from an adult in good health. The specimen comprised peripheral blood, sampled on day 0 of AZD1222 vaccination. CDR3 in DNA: TGTGCCAGCAGGGATACAAACAGGAACACTGAAGCTTTCTTT. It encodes CASRDTNRNTEAFF.